A selection of T cell receptor beta chains follows, all from one sample in a study of OX40 agonist ivuxolimab in advanced cancers. Clones were read by immunoSEQ multiplex PCR, and TCRdb kept only the in-frame ones, dropping some. The table has tens of thousands of clones, under 90% seen once. Sample: CD4+ or CD8+ T cells sorted from blood, taken in a trial of the OX40 agonist ivuxolimab. Receptor source: an adult with an advanced solid tumor such as melanoma, head and neck, liver or kidney cancer. Each CDR3 is given with its conserved first and last residue. Fields, in order: CDR3 protein, CDR3 DNA, D gene, J gene, CDR3 length, V gene, clone size. A D gene is named only where the DNA matches it firmly. Clone size appears in some rows only: once, few, many, or a class for an expanded clone.

CASSPTRRPSGSSTSYEQYF,TGTGCCAGCTCACCAACTAGAAGGCCTAGCGGGTCCTCTACCTCCTACGAGCAGTACTTC,TRBD2,TRBJ2-7,20,TRBV18,.
CASSQAGTGNTIYF,TGTGCCAGCAGCCAAGCGGGCACCGGAAACACCATATATTTT,.,TRBJ1-3,14,TRBV4-2,.
CASSVAGQNGKDTQYF,TGTGCCAGCAGCGTAGCGGGCCAAAATGGGAAAGATACGCAGTATTTT,.,TRBJ2-3,16,TRBV9,few
CASSLSLRDTEAFF,TGTGCCAGCAGCTTAAGTCTCAGGGACACTGAAGCTTTCTTT,.,TRBJ1-1,14,TRBV7-9,.
CASSFNRVELFF,TGTGCCAGCAGTTTCAACAGGGTGGAGCTGTTTTTT,.,TRBJ2-2,12,TRBV6-5,.
CASGWAGTGNTGELFF,TGTGCTAGTGGTTGGGCCGGGACAGGGAACACCGGGGAGCTGTTTTTT,TRBD1,TRBJ2-2,16,TRBV12-5,.
CASSLTGGIVGYTF,TGTGCCAGCAGCTTGACAGGCGGGATCGTTGGCTACACCTTC,.,TRBJ1-2,14,TRBV5-4,.
CASSYRYGYTF,TGTGCCAGCAGTTACAGATATGGCTACACCTTC,.,TRBJ1-2,11,TRBV7-2,.
CASSPRTGGSDTEAFF,TGTGCCAGCTCACCTCGGACAGGGGGCTCGGATACTGAAGCTTTCTTT,TRBD1,TRBJ1-1,16,TRBV18,.
CASSIGTSGGIQETQYF,TGTGCCAGCAGCATCGGGACTAGCGGGGGCATCCAAGAGACCCAGTACTTC,TRBD2,TRBJ2-5,17,TRBV9,.
CASSLETRNEQFF,TGTGCCAGCAGCTTGGAAACGCGGAATGAGCAGTTCTTC,.,TRBJ2-1,13,TRBV5-4,.
CASSPCPGRGISSYEQYF,TGTGCCAGCAGCCCCTGCCCCGGGAGGGGGATCTCCTCCTACGAGCAGTACTTC,TRBD2,TRBJ2-7,18,TRBV9,.
CASSFSYHSTDTQYF,TGTGCCAGTAGTTTTAGCTACCATAGCACAGATACGCAGTATTTT,.,TRBJ2-3,15,TRBV19,.
CASSAGTGGVADTQYF,TGTGCCAGCAGCGCCGGGACAGGGGGCGTGGCAGATACGCAGTATTTT,TRBD1,TRBJ2-3,16,TRBV6-6,.
CASSPGTSRTSYNEQFF,TGTGCCAGCTCACCAGGGACCTCCAGGACCTCCTACAATGAGCAGTTCTTC,.,TRBJ2-1,17,TRBV18,.
CASSPVTGGGKEQYF,TGTGCCAGCTCACCAGTCACAGGGGGAGGAAAGGAGCAGTACTTC,TRBD1,TRBJ2-7,15,TRBV18,.
CASSARPGQGGTDTQYF,TGTGCCAGCAGCGCCCGACCGGGACAGGGCGGCACAGATACGCAGTATTTT,TRBD1,TRBJ2-3,17,TRBV14,few
CASSLDRGPTFF,TGTGCCAGCAGCTTAGACAGGGGACCGACTTTCTTT,TRBD1,TRBJ1-1,12,TRBV7-2,.
CASSPGPGTEAFF,TGCGCCAGCAGCCCCGGGCCCGGAACTGAAGCTTTCTTT,.,TRBJ1-1,13,TRBV5-1,.
CASSYSLVGGYTF,TGTGCCAGCAGCTACAGCCTAGTCGGGGGCTACACCTTC,.,TRBJ1-2,13,TRBV5-4,.
CAISESFAVAKNIQYF,TGTGCCATCAGTGAGTCGTTCGCGGTAGCCAAAAACATTCAGTACTTC,.,TRBJ2-4,16,TRBV10-3,once
CASSYGFGQQQFF,TGTGCCAGCAGCTACGGGTTCGGGCAGCAGCAGTTCTTC,.,TRBJ2-1,13,TRBV7-2,once
CASSYSSTEAFF,TGTGCCAGCAGTTACTCGAGCACTGAAGCTTTCTTT,.,TRBJ1-1,12,TRBV6-6,.
CASSQTTGRMPPNEKLFF,TGTGCCAGCAGTCAAACGACAGGGAGGATGCCCCCTAATGAAAAACTGTTTTTT,TRBD1,TRBJ1-4,18,TRBV27,.
CASSEKGQDYGYTF,TGTGCCAGCAGTGAAAAAGGACAGGACTATGGCTACACCTTC,TRBD1,TRBJ1-2,14,TRBV2,.
CASSLNSGNTIYF,TGTGCCAGCAGCCTTAACTCTGGAAACACCATATATTTT,.,TRBJ1-3,13,TRBV7-2,.
CASSQSDREGNTIYF,TGTGCCAGCAGTCAATCGGACAGGGAGGGAAACACCATATATTTT,TRBD1,TRBJ1-3,15,TRBV28,few
CASSPQGRGNTEAFF,TGTGCCAGCAGCCCCCAGGGACGGGGGAACACTGAAGCTTTCTTT,.,TRBJ1-1,15,TRBV21-1,.
CASSVQGDEFDTQYF,TGTGCCAGCAGCGTCCAGGGGGATGAATTCGATACGCAGTATTTT,TRBD1,TRBJ2-3,15,TRBV9,.
CASSQVGTHTEAFF,TGTGCCAGCAGCCAAGTCGGGACCCACACTGAAGCTTTCTTT,.,TRBJ1-1,14,TRBV4-2,.
CASRLREESNEQFF,TGTGCCAGCAGGCTGAGGGAGGAATCGAATGAGCAGTTCTTC,.,TRBJ2-1,14,TRBV6-4,once
CASSPPIRGLSRTEAFF,TGTGCCAGCAGCCCTCCAATCAGGGGATTGTCGCGAACTGAAGCTTTCTTT,.,TRBJ1-1,17,TRBV9,.
CASSYQVNTEAFF,TGTGCCAGCAGTTACCAAGTGAACACTGAAGCTTTCTTT,.,TRBJ1-1,13,TRBV6-5,.
CASSLGDRGLGQPQHF,TGTGCCAGCAGCTTAGGGGATAGGGGATTGGGTCAGCCCCAGCATTTT,.,TRBJ1-5,16,TRBV7-2,.
CASSPGTVLAKNIQYF,TGTGCCAGCAGCCCCGGGACGGTTTTAGCCAAAAACATTCAGTACTTC,.,TRBJ2-4,16,TRBV11-1,.
CASSYGTGLDQPQHF,TGTGCCAGCAGCTATGGGACAGGTTTGGATCAGCCCCAGCATTTT,TRBD1,TRBJ1-5,15,TRBV5-6,.
CASNLSRTASNQETQYF,TGTGCCAGCAACCTATCCAGGACAGCGTCGAACCAAGAGACCCAGTACTTC,.,TRBJ2-5,17,TRBV6-4,.
CASSDDRGNSPLHF,TGTGCCAGCAGTGATGACAGGGGTAATTCACCCCTCCACTTT,TRBD1,TRBJ1-6,14,TRBV27,.
CASSFGLVSYEQYF,TGTGCCAGCAGCTTCGGGTTGGTCTCCTACGAGCAGTACTTC,.,TRBJ2-7,14,TRBV5-6,.
CASSGWTGPNTEAFF,TGCGCCAGCAGCGGATGGACAGGGCCGAACACTGAAGCTTTCTTT,TRBD1,TRBJ1-1,15,TRBV5-1,.
CASSLAYQQGYGYTF,TGCGCCAGCAGCTTGGCCTACCAGCAAGGCTATGGCTACACCTTC,.,TRBJ1-2,15,TRBV5-1,.
CASSSGGGTEAFF,TGTGCCAGCAGTTCCGGGGGGGGCACTGAAGCTTTCTTT,.,TRBJ1-1,13,TRBV6-6,.
CASSMGQGSNQPQHF,TGTGCCAGTAGTATGGGACAGGGTAGCAATCAGCCCCAGCATTTT,TRBD1,TRBJ1-5,15,TRBV19,once
CASSPYAGTGSTEPNYGYTF,TGCGCCAGCAGCCCATACGCCGGGACAGGGTCGACGGAACCTAACTATGGCTACACCTTC,TRBD1,TRBJ1-2,20,TRBV4-3,.
CASSQGRVNQPQHF,TGCGCCAGCAGCCAAGGACGGGTCAATCAGCCCCAGCATTTT,.,TRBJ1-5,14,TRBV4-3,.
CASSIRMGSSGNTIYF,TGTGCCAGTAGTATTCGGATGGGGAGCTCTGGAAACACCATATATTTT,.,TRBJ1-3,16,TRBV19,.
CASSQDTPGQGTPMLFF,TGCGCCAGCAGCCAGGATACCCCGGGACAGGGGACTCCAATGCTGTTTTTT,TRBD1,TRBJ1-4,17,TRBV4-3,.
CASSRDHGYTF,TGTGCCAGTAGTAGGGACCATGGCTACACCTTC,.,TRBJ1-2,11,TRBV19,.
CASSRTSGRGNEQFF,TGTGCCAGCAGTCGAACTAGCGGGAGGGGCAATGAGCAGTTCTTC,TRBD2,TRBJ2-1,15,TRBV6-4,.
CASNPGLDMEGYEQFF,TGTGCCAGCAACCCTGGGTTGGATATGGAGGGATATGAGCAGTTCTTC,.,TRBJ2-1,16,TRBV9,few
CASSLTDSYEQYF,TGTGCCAGCAGCCTGACAGACTCCTACGAGCAGTACTTC,.,TRBJ2-7,13,TRBV11-3,.
CASSQDRDSYEQYF,TGTGCCAGCAGCCAGGACAGGGACTCCTACGAGCAGTACTTC,TRBD1,TRBJ2-7,14,TRBV4-2,.
CASGSAAYQETQYF,TGTGCCAGCGGGTCTGCGGCGTACCAAGAGACCCAGTACTTC,.,TRBJ2-5,14,TRBV6-5,.